This TCR beta chain was captured in a study of T cells expressing NK-cell markers. With UMIs, 5'RACE template switching was used to make TCR beta cDNA. TCRdb reprocessed the 5' RACE reads and reports one entry per CDR3 protein, with no DNA. Reported are about half a million distinct CDR3 sequences; the ten largest clones contain 1.4%. CDR3 length: 13 residues. Germline CDR1 is SQVTM and CDR2 is ANQGSEA. What was sequenced was blood T cells: a sorted CD56 or NKG2C T cell subset, CD4+ or CD8+ T cells, or bulk PBMC T cells (not recorded which). The TCR was taken from a woman aged 45 to 65 in good health. The chain recombines TRBV29-1 with TRBJ2-1; TCRdb reports TRBD2, a call that lacks DNA to check it against. The CDR3 protein is CSVGPSESLEQFF.